The 3 T cell receptor beta chains below all came from one sample that was sequenced in a study of CD8 T cells in ankylosing spondylitis. TCRdb processed the 5' RACE reads anew with MiXCR; each CDR3 protein has one entry. There are 50,000 to 70,000 distinct CDR3 sequences in the sample; about 6% occur only once, and approximately 5% lies in the top ten. The sequenced sample was synovial fluid, either unsorted or a sorted T cell fraction (not recorded which). The receptors originated from a male donor with ankylosing spondylitis.

This clonotype is judged medium-sized. This sequence joins TRBV20-1 and TRBJ2-7, with 15 bases that match TRBD2. The CDR3 has 17 amino acids. In germline, CDR1 is DFQATT, CDR2 SNEGSKA (reference sequence). V lost 5 bases and J lost 5; bases outside the gene matches: 13. CDR3 sequence reads: CSAPSPGTSGRINEQYF. CDR3 in DNA: TGCAGTGCTCCCAGCCCCGGGACTAGCGGGAGGATCAACGAGCAGTACTTC.

Many counts were recorded for this clonotype. Written as DNA, the CDR3 is TGCGCCAGCAGCTTGCTCGAGGGAAGCTACAATGAGCAGTTCTTC. Protein product: CASSLLEGSYNEQFF. The J gene is TRBJ2-1, the V gene TRBV5-1; D might be TRBD2 (5 bases). The CDR3 has 15 residues. The V end lost 1 base, the J end lost 3 bases, and 11 bases lay between the germline ends. The germline V gene encodes CDR1 SGHRS and CDR2 YFSETQ.

At least ten counts were recorded for this clonotype. The V and J genes are TRBV20-1 and TRBJ2-2, with 10 bases that match TRBD2. J was trimmed by 1 base and V by 5 bases; bases with no gene match: 4. Germline V gives CDR1 DFQATT, CDR2 SNEGSKA (reference sequence). The CDR3 has 15 amino acids. Here the CDR3 reads CSAARLAGNTGELFF. Here the CDR3 DNA reads TGCAGTGCTGCCCGACTAGCGGGGAACACCGGGGAGCTGTTTTTT.